One T cell receptor beta chain is described in this entry. The CD8+ and CD4+ T cells were negatively isolated, with the TEMRA cells enriched by FACS. This entry is derived from a study of CD8 T cells in Susac syndrome. The CDR3 covers 11 residues. Germline loops: CDR1 SGDLS, CDR2 YYNGEE. Trimming took 5 bases from V and 2 from J, leaving 4 bases between them. The authors reverse transcribed roughly 0.5 to 1 ug RNA with random hexamers. An immunoSEQ multiplex PCR generated amplified TCR beta CDR3 products spanning 54 Vbeta and 13 Jbeta. TCRdb analysed the immunoSEQ multiplex PCR reads with MiXCR anew, one entry per CDR3 protein. The table lists some 200,000 distinct CDR3 sequences, over 75% of them singletons, with approximately 0.09% in the top ten.

V gene TRBV9 combines with J gene TRBJ1-1; no definite D call. This TCR came from a human donor with Susac syndrome. Sequencing was performed on CD4+ T cells from PBMCs. CDR3 region: CASRDNTEAFF. CDR3 in DNA: TGTGCCAGCAGGGACAACACTGAAGCTTTCTTT.